This TCR beta chain was recorded in a study of T cells in narcolepsy. Study details: Healthy controls were enrolled alongside patients with narcolepsy type 1 or type 2. General study results and limits: Healthy controls reportedly lacked the autoreactive clonotypes serially found in patients' blood. HCRT-specific and TRIB2-specific autoreactive clonotypes appeared among same-patient CSF and blood CD4+ clonotypes. In some patient and control memory CD4+ samples, autoreactive clones were absent.

J gave up 0 bases and V 6 bases, and 17 bases lay outside the gene matches. The CDR3 runs to 19 residues. Germline V gene data show CDR1 as WSHSY and CDR2 as SAAADI. This clone was recorded a few times. Its antigen is currently unknown. Method: immunoSEQ multiplex PCR; TCRdb's copy keeps in-frame clones and lacks some. The sample has some 25,000 clones; 85% are singletons. The receptor was isolated from a human donor in good health. Sequencing was carried out using memory (CD45RA-) CD4+ T cells from blood. The chain combines TRBV10-2 with TRBJ2-3; 8 bases are a match to TRBD2. CDR3 sequence: CASRGLAGGQMGSTDTQYF. The CDR3 bases are TGCGCCAGCAGGGGCCTGGCGGGAGGCCAGATGGGGAGCACAGATACGCAGTATTTT.